This T cell receptor beta chain was found in a study of T cell responses to AZD1222 COVID-19 vaccine. Study-wide results and limits: Among vaccine-associated CD4 TCRs, coverage spanned spike, with dominance at 160-218 and 743-854.

On this clone itself: Antigen: not known.

Data came from immunoSEQ multiplex PCR; TCRdb stores just in-frame clones and leaves some out. This repertoire shows 90,000 to 130,000 clones, over 85% found once; its top ten account for 2.5%. Trimming cost V 7 bases and J 6 bases, with 10 bases left between them. The CDR3 spans 12 residues. The specimen was peripheral blood, collected 28 days after the second AZD1222 dose. The chain uses TRBV12-3 or TRBV12-4 and TRBJ1-5, with D possibly matching TRBD1 (5 bases). The TCR sequence derives from an adult who received the AZD1222 COVID-19 vaccine. The DNA for the CDR3 is TGTGCCAGCACCTCGGGGGGTCAGCCCCAGCATTTT. It yields the protein CASTSGGQPQHF.